This T cell receptor (beta chain) was observed in a study of T-cell memory formation after mild COVID-19. V was cut by 5 bases and J by 4 bases, with 11 bases left in between. The CDR3 runs 13 residues. Germline loops: CDR1 SGHTA, CDR2 FQGTGA. MiXCR was run by TCRdb on the 5' RACE reads, yielding one entry per CDR3 protein. The table records 120,000 to 150,000 distinct CDR3 sequences, under 7% of them present only once. The clonotype was recovered from an adult woman who had mild COVID-19 (a few samples of this study predate the infection). Cell type and time point are not known. The chain recombines TRBV7-3 with TRBJ1-1; D remains unclear. Sample: PBMCs or a T cell subset sorted from them (not recorded which). This chain's CDR3 is CASSIGSGTEAFF. The CDR3 bases are TGTGCCAGCAGCATTGGGTCGGGCACTGAAGCTTTCTTT.